This T cell receptor (beta chain) was identified during a study of blood T cells in healthy people across ages. Healthy Caucasian individuals from Russia aged about 6 to 100 served as donors. Each donor's blood draw was roughly 10 milliliters of peripheral blood. Whole-study results and caveats: Using unsorted PBMCs precluded a conclusive naive versus antigen-experienced comparison.

For the second PCR, which ran for roughly 6 to 11 cycles, a sample-barcoded 5' primer and a J-beta primer mix were used. Each CDR3 protein gets one entry after TCRdb re-called the 5' RACE reads with MiXCR. The repertoire holds over a million distinct CDR3 sequences, with roughly 59% as singletons. This clonotype appeared a few times. Its antigen remains unknown. V shed 0 bases, J shed 6 bases, and the junction held 3 bases outside the gene matches. Germline loops: CDR1 SQVTM, CDR2 ANQGSEA. This CDR3 has 13 residues. The receptor was isolated from a man between 18 and 29 years old in good health. Specimen: blood. The J gene is TRBJ2-7, the V gene TRBV29-1; TRBD1 matches 9 bases. The CDR3 reads CSVEEGDRAEQYF. CDR3 in DNA: TGCAGCGTTGAAGAGGGGGACAGGGCCGAGCAGTACTTC.